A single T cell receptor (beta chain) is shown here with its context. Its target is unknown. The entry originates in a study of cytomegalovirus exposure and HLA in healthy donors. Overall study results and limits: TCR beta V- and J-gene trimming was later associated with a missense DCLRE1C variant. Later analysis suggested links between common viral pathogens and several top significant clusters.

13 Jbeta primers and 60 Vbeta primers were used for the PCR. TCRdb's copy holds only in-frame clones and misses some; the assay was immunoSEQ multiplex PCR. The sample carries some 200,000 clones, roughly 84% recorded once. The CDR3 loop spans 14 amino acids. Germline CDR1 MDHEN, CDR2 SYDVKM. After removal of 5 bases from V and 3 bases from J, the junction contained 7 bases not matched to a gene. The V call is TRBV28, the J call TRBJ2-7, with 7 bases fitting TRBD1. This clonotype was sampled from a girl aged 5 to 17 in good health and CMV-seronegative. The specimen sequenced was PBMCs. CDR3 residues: CASSLRAGGYEQYF. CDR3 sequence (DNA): TGTGCCAGCAGTCTTAGAGCAGGGGGCTACGAGCAGTACTTC.